This T cell receptor (beta chain) is from a study of long-term antiretroviral therapy in people with HIV. Germline CDR1 is SGHNT and CDR2 is YYREEE (reference sequence). Trimming cost V 3 bases and J 0 bases, with 13 bases left between them. The CDR3 covers 16 residues. Investigators performed immunoSEQ version v3.0 at survey level. The data were produced by immunoSEQ multiplex PCR, yet TCRdb's version contains in-frame clones alone and is incomplete. The data show 15,000 to 20,000 clones, around 75% seen once. The receptor comes from a man between 18 and 29 years old with HIV. The chain combines TRBV5-4 with TRBJ2-4, with D perhaps TRBD1 (6 bases). Sample: unsorted PBMCs, taken 0.5 years before starting antiretroviral therapy. CDR3 in amino acids: CASSWGTPLAKNIQYF. DNA of the CDR3: TGTGCCAGCAGCTGGGGGACACCCCTAGCCAAAAACATTCAGTACTTC.